These 16 T cell receptor beta chains came from one sample sequenced in a study of low-dose radiotherapy and immunotherapy resistance in tumors. First-strand cDNA relied on TRAV- and TRBV-specific primers spanning alpha and beta chains. The TCRs were subjected to amplification over approximately 20 PCR cycles employing a constant-region primer in conjunction with a V-primer adapter. Using its own MiXCR run on the reads, TCRdb lists one record per CDR3 protein. The table shows about 11,000 distinct CDR3 sequences, with around three fifths occurring only once. These receptors all stem from a human donor with advanced metastatic prostate, ovarian, gallbladder or colorectal cancer (not recorded which). This table probably holds off-target reads from a library built for another chain.

The J gene is TRBJ2-6, the V gene TRBV20-1; D is perhaps TRBD2 (5 bases). The CDR3 contains 11 residues. Germline V gives CDR1 DFQATT, CDR2 SNEGSKA (reference sequence). Trimming removed 0 bases from V and 15 bases from J, with 9 bases in between. For the CDR3, the DNA is TGCAGTGCTAGAGATGTGGCGGGCCTGACTTTC. Protein sequence: CSARDVAGLTF.

The gene calls are TRBV10-3 and TRBJ2-2; the match to TRBD2 covers 14 bases. Germline CDR1 is ENHRY and CDR2 is SYGVKD. The CDR3 totals 17 residues. V lost 6 bases, J lost 5 bases, and 8 bases stayed unmatched. DNA of the CDR3: TGTGCCATCAGGCCCGGGACTAGCGGGAGACCGACCGGGGAGCTGTTTTTT. Translated, it gives CAIRPGTSGRPTGELFF.

This clonotype has only a few counts. In DNA, the CDR3 is TGCGCCAGCAGCTTTAACAGGGCGGGGGAGACCCAGTACTTC. Protein product: CASSFNRAGETQYF. The genes are TRBV5-1 and TRBJ2-5; D is perhaps TRBD1 or TRBD2 (6 bases each). CDR1 is SGHRS, CDR2 YFSETQ, per germline. V lost 2 bases, J lost 5 bases, and 13 bases lay in between. This CDR3 has 14 residues.

This sequence joins TRBV5-8 and TRBJ2-2, with a possible D match to TRBD2 (6 bases). Germline CDR1 is SGHTS and CDR2 is YDEGEE. This CDR3 comprises 17 residues. V was trimmed by 5 bases and J by 1 base, leaving 18 bases between them. The CDR3 sequence: CASRPVAGTVNTGELFF. The DNA of the CDR3 is TGTGCCAGCAGACCTGTCGCCGGGACTGTGAACACCGGGGAGCTGTTTTTT.

The gene calls are TRBV12-3 or TRBV12-4 and TRBJ1-6, with D possibly matching TRBD1 (5 bases). The CDR3 is 14 residues long. Trimming stripped 5 bases from V and 10 bases from J, with 15 bases between. CDR3 protein: CASSLAGGKSPLHF. The CDR3 DNA sequence: TGTGCCAGCAGTCTCGCTGGGGGAAAATCACCCCTCCACTTT.

This clonotype was detected only a few times. V usage is TRBV28 and J usage is TRBJ2-1; TRBD2 aligns across 7 bases. V was pared by 0 bases and J by 9 bases, with 20 bases of the junction left unmatched. The length of the CDR3 is 19 residues. Germline CDR1 is MDHEN and CDR2 is SYDVKM. The CDR3 nucleotides read TGTGCCAGCAGTTTATGGTACTCCTCGGCGGGGGTGGTTGGGATTGAGCAGTTCTTC. This encodes CASSLWYSSAGVVGIEQFF.

The rearrangement uses TRBV2 and TRBJ2-2, with a possible D match to TRBD2 (5 bases). The V gene's germline CDR1 is SNHLY and CDR2 FYNNEI. V shed 4 bases and J shed 3 bases, with 9 bases lying between them. The CDR3 length is 14 residues. DNA of the CDR3: TGTGCCAGCAGTGCTAGCCGATACACCGGGGAGCTGTTTTTT. Protein: CASSASRYTGELFF.

CDR3 sequence: CASSAPGLHNEQFF. CDR3 DNA sequence: TGTGCCAGCAGCGCCCCTGGACTCCACAATGAGCAGTTCTTC. The chain combines TRBV9 with TRBJ2-1, with D possibly matching TRBD2 (5 bases). CDR3 length: 14 residues. The V gene lost 3 bases and the J gene lost 5 bases, with 12 bases spanning the gap. Per germline, CDR1 SGDLS and CDR2 YYNGEE.

V usage is TRBV5-1 and J usage is TRBJ1-6; D unclear. Trimming left V 4 bases short and J 13 bases short, with 18 bases between. Germline CDR1 reads SGHRS; CDR2 reads YFSETQ. The CDR3 spans 14 residues. The CDR3, as DNA: TGCGCCAGCAGCCTGAATGTGGCGGGTTCCCCCCTCCACTTT. Its protein is CASSLNVAGSPLHF.

In its sample, this clonotype was seen a few times. This chain uses TRBV13 with TRBJ2-2; 11 nucleotides line up with TRBD2. The CDR3 runs to 16 residues. The V and J ends lost 5 bases and 2 bases, in that order; junction bases with no gene match: 4. Germline CDR1 is PRHDT and CDR2 is FYEKMQ (reference sequence). CDR3 residues: CASSTTSGGNTGELFF. CDR3 DNA sequence: TGTGCCAGCAGCACTACTAGCGGGGGTAACACCGGGGAGCTGTTTTTT.

The chain joins TRBV12-3 or TRBV12-4 to TRBJ1-2; D remains ambiguous. This CDR3 region has 12 residues. V was clipped by 6 bases and J by 8 bases, with 13 bases between them. This CDR3 is CASSAGGWGYTF. The CDR3 region has the DNA TGTGCCAGCAGCGCCGGAGGGTGGGGCTACACCTTC.

The chain combines TRBV6-2 or TRBV6-3 with TRBJ2-2; the D gene is possibly TRBD2 (5 bases). CDR1 is MNHEY, CDR2 SVGEGT, per germline. With 0 bases removed from V and 6 bases from J, the gap between germline ends came to 8 bases. The CDR3 runs to 14 residues. CDR3 in amino acids: CASSYSRGSGELFF. The CDR3 DNA is TGTGCCAGCAGTTACTCGAGAGGGTCCGGGGAGCTGTTTTTT.

The genes are TRBV2 and TRBJ2-2; TRBD1 matches at 8 bases. The CDR3 spans 16 residues. V was clipped by 5 bases and J by 5 bases; unmatched bases: 10. Germline V lookup: CDR1 SNHLY, CDR2 FYNNEI. The CDR3 region is CASSSPGQGDTGELFF. CDR3 DNA sequence: TGTGCCAGCAGTAGCCCCGGACAGGGCGATACCGGGGAGCTGTTTTTT.

The rearrangement joins TRBV5-4 to TRBJ1-2, with 8 positions matching TRBD1. The V gene end was trimmed by 4 bases and the J gene end by 0 bases; junction bases not matched to a gene: 11. Germline CDR1 SGHNT, CDR2 YYREEE (reference sequence). The CDR3 is 17 residues long. CDR3 DNA sequence: TGTGCCAGCAGCACTGACTCAGGGGGCCTCACTAACTATGGCTACACCTTC. Translating it yields CASSTDSGGLTNYGYTF.

The chain has TRBV5-4 and TRBJ1-1, with D uncertain. The length of the CDR3 is 11 residues. Germline V lookup: CDR1 SGHNT, CDR2 YYREEE (reference sequence). The ends were cut back, 7 bases at V and 4 bases at J, with 8 bases in the middle. The CDR3 nucleotides are TGTGCCAGCGGACTGGGCACTGAAGCTTTCTTT. Its protein is CASGLGTEAFF.

J is TRBJ2-5 and V is TRBV29-1; D might be TRBD2 (5 bases). The V gene's germline CDR1 is SQVTM and CDR2 ANQGSEA. The CDR3 runs 17 residues. V dropped 2 bases and J dropped 2 bases, with 21 bases sitting between them. The CDR3 reads CSVESGYGLPSQETQYF. As DNA, the CDR3 is TGCAGCGTTGAAAGTGGATACGGACTTCCCTCGCAAGAGACCCAGTACTTC. The whole variable domain, filled in from reference TRBV29-1 and TRBJ2-5, reads SAVISQKPSRDICQRGTSLTIQCQVDSQVTMMFWYRQQPGQSLTLIATANQGSEATYESGFVIDKFPISRPNLTFSTLTVSNMSPEDSSIYLCSVESGYGLPSQETQYFGPGTRLLVL.